A selection of T cell receptor beta chains follows, all from one sample in a study of CD8 T cells in ankylosing spondylitis. TCRdb re-called the 5' RACE reads through MiXCR, storing one row per CDR3 protein. This table has just under 350,000 distinct CDR3 sequences, around 15% appearing once. Source material: blood, either unsorted or a sorted T cell fraction (not recorded which). The source is a male donor with ankylosing spondylitis or in good health (not recorded which). The CDR3 runs from the conserved cysteine through the conserved F or W. D genes are given only for firm matches. Size tells how often a clone was seen (once, few, many) or the class of an expanded clone, and some rows leave it out.

TRBV20-1	-	TRBJ2-3	TRBD2	TGCAGTGCCCTGTGGGGGGGGACGGATACGCAGTATTTT	CSALWGGTDTQYF
TRBV5-1	-	TRBJ1-1	-	TGCGCCAGCAGCTTGGTGGGGGGCGGCGGGAACACTGAAGCTTTCTTT	CASSLVGGGGNTEAFF
TRBV5-1	few	TRBJ2-1	-	TGCGCCAGCAGCTTGGCCCTTTACAATGAGCAGTTCTTC	CASSLALYNEQFF
TRBV5-5	few	TRBJ2-5	TRBD2	TGTGCCAGCAGCCTTCAGGGAGGGGTCCAAGAGACCCAGTACTTC	CASSLQGGVQETQYF
TRBV19	few	TRBJ2-2	TRBD2	TGTGCCAGTAAAGAACTAGCGGGAGGTAACACCGGGGAGCTGTTTTTT	CASKELAGGNTGELFF
TRBV12-3/TRBV12-4	few	TRBJ1-2	-	TGTGCCAGCAGCCTTGGACAGCTGTCGGATGGCTACACCTTC	CASSLGQLSDGYTF
TRBV25-1	-	TRBJ2-5	TRBD1	TGTGCCAGCAGCCCGACAGGGGCGGAGACCCAGTACTTC	CASSPTGAETQYF
TRBV28	few	TRBJ1-1	-	TGTGCCAGCAGTCCTCAGGACCGTGGCGCTTTCTTT	CASSPQDRGAFF
TRBV4-1	many	TRBJ2-7	-	TGCGCCAGCAGCCAAATGGTCGACAGAGACTACGAGCAGTACTTC	CASSQMVDRDYEQYF
TRBV6-6	-	TRBJ1-1	-	TGTGCCAGCAGCCCAGCGACGAACACTGAAGCTTTCTTT	CASSPATNTEAFF
TRBV4-2	few	TRBJ1-1	-	TGTGCCAGCAGCCAAGAGGTCTTGAACACTGAAGCTTTCTTT	CASSQEVLNTEAFF
TRBV18	few	TRBJ2-2	-	TGTGCCAGCTCACCAATGGGGGCGAACACCGGGGAGCTGTTTTTT	CASSPMGANTGELFF
TRBV6-2/TRBV6-3	-	TRBJ2-3	-	TGTGCCAGCAGACCACTAGGATGGACAGATACGCAGTATTTT	CASRPLGWTDTQYF
TRBV6-5	few	TRBJ2-1	-	TGTGCCAGCAGGGATTACGGGAACCTGCAGTTCTTC	CASRDYGNLQFF
TRBV12-3/TRBV12-4	few	TRBJ2-1	TRBD2	TGTGCCAGCAGAGCGGGGGGCCGCTCCTACAATGAGCAGTTCTTC	CASRAGGRSYNEQFF
TRBV7-9	few	TRBJ2-1	-	TGTGCCAGCAGCTTATGGACAGAAGACAATGAGCAGTTCTTC	CASSLWTEDNEQFF
TRBV12-3/TRBV12-4	many	TRBJ2-3	TRBD2	TGTGCCAGCACCCGTAGCGGGGGCTACACAGATACGCAGTATTTT	CASTRSGGYTDTQYF
TRBV6-5	few	TRBJ2-5	-	TGTGCCAGCAGTTACAGGGGGACTAAATTGACCCAGTACTTC	CASSYRGTKLTQYF
TRBV20-1	many	TRBJ1-5	-	TGCAGTGCTACCGAGGGGATAAGCAATCAGCCCCAGCATTTT	CSATEGISNQPQHF
TRBV2	many	TRBJ1-2	-	TGTGCCAGCAGTGGGTCAGGAGGCGGCTACACCTTC	CASSGSGGGYTF
TRBV5-1	few	TRBJ2-3	TRBD2	TGCGCCAGCAGCTTGGGGAGACTAGCGGGAGGGTCGTCGTGGGGCACAGATACGCAGTATTTT	CASSLGRLAGGSSWGTDTQYF
TRBV5-1	-	TRBJ2-5	-	TGCGCCAGCAGCTTATCACGTACAATGTTAGAGACCCAGTACTTC	CASSLSRTMLETQYF
TRBV6-1	few	TRBJ2-7	-	TGTGCCAGCACCGAGAGGGTCCTCTCCTACGAGCAGTACTTC	CASTERVLSYEQYF
TRBV29-1	-	TRBJ1-1	-	TGCAGCGTTGCTCTACGTATGGTTAACACTGAAGCTTTCTTT	CSVALRMVNTEAFF
TRBV29-1	few	TRBJ2-2	-	TGCAGCGTCCGACCCTTCACCGGGGAGCTGTTTTTT	CSVRPFTGELFF
TRBV3-1	-	TRBJ2-1	TRBD1	TGTGCCAGCAGCCCCCTGGCAGGGGGCAATGAGCAGTTCTTC	CASSPLAGGNEQFF
TRBV4-2	-	TRBJ2-5	-	TGTGCCAGCAGCGCCGGGCCGAAAGAGACCCAGTACTTC	CASSAGPKETQYF
TRBV7-2	-	TRBJ1-6	-	TGTGCCAGCAGCTTAGGGGCATATTCACCCCTCCACTTT	CASSLGAYSPLHF
TRBV5-1	-	TRBJ2-2	-	TGCGCCAGCAGTGGCCAGACGAACACCGGGGAGCTGTTTTTT	CASSGQTNTGELFF
TRBV12-3/TRBV12-4	many	TRBJ2-2	TRBD1	TGTGCCAGCAGTTGGAATACAGGGGGCACCGGGGAGCTGTTTTTT	CASSWNTGGTGELFF
TRBV5-1	few	TRBJ2-2	TRBD1	TGCGCCAGCAGCTTGGGGGACAGGGGCGTCACCGGGGAGCTGTTTTTT	CASSLGDRGVTGELFF
TRBV5-1	-	TRBJ2-3	TRBD2	TGCGCCAGCAGCTCCGTACGGACTAGCGGGGGGGCAGATACGCAGTATTTT	CASSSVRTSGGADTQYF
TRBV11-1	-	TRBJ2-1	-	TGTGCCAGCAGCTTCCGGGGGAGAGACAATGAGCAGTTCTTC	CASSFRGRDNEQFF
TRBV7-9	few	TRBJ2-7	TRBD2	TGTGCCAGCAGCTTCCCCAGCCGGGAGGAACCCTACGAGCAGTACTTC	CASSFPSREEPYEQYF
TRBV20-1	few	TRBJ2-3	-	TGCAGTGCTAGCCCCTTTCTAAGGGCAGATACGCAGTATTTT	CSASPFLRADTQYF
TRBV20-1	few	TRBJ2-7	-	TGCAGTGCTAGCAAAGCAGGGATGGACGAGCAGTACTTC	CSASKAGMDEQYF
TRBV7-2	-	TRBJ1-3	-	TGTGCCAGCAGCTTAAAAGGATTTGGAAACACCATATATTTT	CASSLKGFGNTIYF
TRBV5-1	-	TRBJ1-2	TRBD1	TGCGCCAGCTCCGACGGGACAGGGGGCCACTATGGCTACACCTTC	CASSDGTGGHYGYTF
TRBV15	few	TRBJ1-2	TRBD1	TGTGCCACCAGCAGAGATGGGGACAGGCGCTACACCTTC	CATSRDGDRRYTF
TRBV6-5	few	TRBJ2-1	-	TGTGCCAGCAGTTACTCGAGGGCCGCATCAAGCTACAATGAGCAGTTCTTC	CASSYSRAASSYNEQFF
TRBV10-3	-	TRBJ1-1	TRBD1	TGTGCCATCAGGGGACAGGGGGCGCCGAACACTGAAGCTTTCTTT	CAIRGQGAPNTEAFF
TRBV5-6	-	TRBJ1-2	-	TGTGCCAGCAGACGGGCCGGGGGCAGTACTAACTATGGCTACACCTTC	CASRRAGGSTNYGYTF
TRBV12-3/TRBV12-4	many	TRBJ2-1	-	TGTGCCAGCACCGACTACAATGAGCAGTTCTTC	CASTDYNEQFF
TRBV18	-	TRBJ2-1	TRBD2	TGTGCCAGCTCACCTCGAGGGACTAGCGGCAATGAGCAGTTCTTC	CASSPRGTSGNEQFF
TRBV28	-	TRBJ1-5	TRBD1	TGTGCCAGCACTCTTTATCGGATAAACAGGGGGCTAGAGGATCAGCCCCAGCATTTT	CASTLYRINRGLEDQPQHF
TRBV3-1	-	TRBJ2-2	-	TGTGCCAGCAGCCCGGGGAGAAAGAACACCGGGGAGCTGTTTTTT	CASSPGRKNTGELFF
TRBV7-7	many	TRBJ2-3	-	TGTGCCAGCAGCTTAGGACCCGGAGATACGCAGTATTTT	CASSLGPGDTQYF
TRBV2	-	TRBJ1-6	TRBD1	TGTGCCAGCATTCCCGGACAGGGAACCTATAATTCACCCCTCCACTTT	CASIPGQGTYNSPLHF
TRBV20-1	few	TRBJ2-5	-	TGCAGTGCAATGGGGGACCCCGGATTCCAAGAGACCCAGTACTTC	CSAMGDPGFQETQYF
TRBV4-2	-	TRBJ2-2	-	TGTGCCAGCAGCCAAGATCCCCAAGGGCGCCTTACCGGGGAGCTGTTTTTT	CASSQDPQGRLTGELFF
TRBV4-2	few	TRBJ2-1	-	TGTGCCAGCAGCCAAGATACGAGCGGGGAGCAGTTCTTC	CASSQDTSGEQFF
TRBV11-2	few	TRBJ1-2	-	TGTGCCAGCAGTTCCACGGGGGCACCTCGCTATGGCTACACCTTC	CASSSTGAPRYGYTF
TRBV20-1	few	TRBJ2-6	-	TGCAGTGCCAAGGGGAGCTCTGGGGCCAACGTCCTGACTTTC	CSAKGSSGANVLTF
TRBV9	-	TRBJ2-7	TRBD2	TGTGCCAGCAGCGTAGGGTTCCCTAGCGGGGGGCTCGTCTACGAGCAGTACTTC	CASSVGFPSGGLVYEQYF